Detailed here is one T cell receptor (beta chain). Germline V gene lookup returns CDR1 LNHDA and CDR2 SQIVND (reference sequence). Trimming at V came to 4 bases and at J to 6 bases, leaving 3 bases not matched to a gene. The CDR3 extends over 13 amino acids. Random hexamers were used to reverse transcribe an amount of about 0.45 to 1 ug RNA. Amplification of the TCR beta CDR3 was carried out by immunoSEQ multiplex PCR, which spanned a total of 54 Vbeta and 13 Jbeta segments. TCRdb recomputed calls from the immunoSEQ multiplex PCR reads with MiXCR, one row per CDR3 protein. The data hold about 240,000 distinct CDR3 sequences, with less than 96% observed a single time. These data originate in a study of CD8 T cells in Susac syndrome. Each Susac syndrome patient had definite or probable disease by recently defined criteria.

This chain links TRBV19 with TRBJ2-7; 10 bases are shared with TRBD1. The sample taken for sequencing was CD4+ T cells from PBMCs. The sequence was obtained from a human donor with Susac syndrome. In nucleotides, the CDR3 is TGTGCCAGTAGTAAGGGACAGGGGCGCGAGCAGTACTTC. Amino acid sequence: CASSKGQGREQYF.